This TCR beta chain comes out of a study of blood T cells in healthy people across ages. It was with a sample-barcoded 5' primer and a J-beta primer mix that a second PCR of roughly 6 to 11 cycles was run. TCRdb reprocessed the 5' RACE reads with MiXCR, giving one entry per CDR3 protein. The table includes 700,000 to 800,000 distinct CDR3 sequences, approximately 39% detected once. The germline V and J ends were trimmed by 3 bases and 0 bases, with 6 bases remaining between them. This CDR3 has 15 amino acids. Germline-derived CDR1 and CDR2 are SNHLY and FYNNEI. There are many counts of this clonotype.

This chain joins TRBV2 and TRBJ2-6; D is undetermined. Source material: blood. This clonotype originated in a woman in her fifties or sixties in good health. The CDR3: CASSDWYSGANVLTF. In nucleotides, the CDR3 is TGTGCCAGCAGTGATTGGTACTCTGGGGCCAACGTCCTGACTTTC.